The sequence of this T cell receptor beta chain was determined in a study of T cell responses to AZD1222 COVID-19 vaccine. Study-wide findings and caveats: Two doses of AZD1222 preceded a rise in Spike-specific TCR breadth and depth. Spike was spanned by vaccine-associated CD4 TCRs, which were dominant at 160-218 and 743-854. Nearly half of spike-specific TCRs reportedly target unmutated variant regions.

V was pared by 5 bases and J by 2 bases, with 16 bases between. The germline CDR1 and CDR2 sequences are LNHDA and SQIVND (reference sequence). The length of the CDR3 is 16 residues. A note on this clone: What it recognizes is unknown.

The data were produced by immunoSEQ multiplex PCR, yet TCRdb's version contains in-frame clones alone and is incomplete. The sample lists 85,000 to 100,000 clones, 85% to 90% occurring once. Second-dose timings of about 4 or about 12 weeks were pooled. Sequencing used peripheral blood, obtained 28 days after the second AZD1222 dose. The V gene is TRBV19, the J gene TRBJ1-5; maybe TRBD1 (5 bases). This TCR was recovered from an adult who received the AZD1222 COVID-19 vaccine. In DNA form, the CDR3 reads TGTGCCAGTAGTCCTATAAGGGACCGCCGCAATCAGCCCCAGCATTTT. Residues: CASSPIRDRRNQPQHF.